This TCR beta chain was recovered during a study of cytomegalovirus exposure and HLA in healthy donors. Likely unrecorded immune exposures existed in these nominally healthy donors. CDR3 size: 12 residues. The V gene lost 5 bases and the J gene lost 12 bases, with 14 bases spanning the gap. CDR1 is SGHTA and CDR2 is FQGNSA in the germline V gene. The primer mix had 60 Vbeta and 13 Jbeta primers. Assay: immunoSEQ multiplex PCR; the TCRdb copy retains only in-frame clones and omits some. Of approximately 130,000 clones listed, around 70% are singletons. General observations from the study: In vitro data verified a few CMV-associated chains as specific for CMV antigens. TCR beta V segments were, for the most part, productive about 87% or about 30% of the time in an earlier analysis.

This clone was observed a single time. Its specificity is not known. Input material: PBMCs. This sequence joins TRBV7-2 and TRBJ2-1; a possible D gene is TRBD1 (5 bases). This sequence was found in a man aged 25-40 years in good health and CMV-seronegative. The CDR3, as DNA: TGTGCCAGCAGCAACTCCGACAGTCTGCAGTTCTTC. Protein: CASSNSDSLQFF.